This is a list of T cell receptor beta chains from one sample in a study of T cell responses to AZD1222 COVID-19 vaccine. Here immunoSEQ multiplex PCR was the method, and the copy in TCRdb shows in-frame clones only, minus some. This table holds about 90,000 clones, 70% to 90% found once. Sequenced here: peripheral blood, sampled 28 days after the second AZD1222 dose. The origin of the receptors is an adult who received the AZD1222 COVID-19 vaccine. The CDR3 runs from the conserved cysteine through the conserved F or W. The order of the fields is J gene, clone size, V gene, D gene, CDR3 DNA, CDR3 protein. D genes are given only for firm matches. Part of the rows lack a size; the others show once, few, many or a class for expanded clones.

TRBJ1-6,.,TRBV29-1,.,TGCAGCGTTTTGGAGGGGGGCGGAGGTTCACCCCTCCACTTT,CSVLEGGGGSPLHF
TRBJ2-2,.,TRBV7-6,.,TGTGCCAGCAGTTTCCCCATCGAGCCGAACACCGGGGAGCTGTTTTTT,CASSFPIEPNTGELFF
TRBJ2-2,.,TRBV3-1/TRBV3-2,.,TGTGCCACCTCTGGCGATGGTAATACCGGGGAGCTGTTTTTT,CATSGDGNTGELFF
TRBJ2-7,.,TRBV13,TRBD1,TGTGCCAGCAGCATCCCGGGACAGAGCACCGAGCAGTACTTC,CASSIPGQSTEQYF
TRBJ1-2,.,TRBV4-3,.,TGCGCCAGCAGCCAAGAGTTTGACAACTATGGCTACACCTTC,CASSQEFDNYGYTF
TRBJ1-4,.,TRBV12-3/TRBV12-4,.,TGTGCCAGCAGTTTAGGCGTTGGGGAAAAACTGTTTTTT,CASSLGVGEKLFF
TRBJ1-6,.,TRBV16,.,TGTGCCAGCAGCCAATCAGGTCGCAGGGTGGGGAATTCACCCCTCCACTTT,CASSQSGRRVGNSPLHF
TRBJ1-2,.,TRBV6-2/TRBV6-3,.,TGTGCCAGCAGCGCACCCCCCTATGGCTACACCTTC,CASSAPPYGYTF
TRBJ2-3,.,TRBV30,.,TGTGCCTGGACAGTCGTGAGCACAGATACGCAGTATTTT,CAWTVVSTDTQYF
TRBJ1-3,.,TRBV9,.,TGTGCCAGCAGCGTAGGTGGACGGACTGGAAACACCATATATTTT,CASSVGGRTGNTIYF
TRBJ1-1,.,TRBV7-9,.,TGTGCCAGCAGCGCGTCCCCCGGGACTCCTAGGAACACTGAAGCTTTCTTT,CASSASPGTPRNTEAFF
TRBJ1-5,.,TRBV5-6,.,TGTGCCAGCAGCTTGGGACTGGTTCAGCCCCAGCATTTT,CASSLGLVQPQHF
TRBJ2-5,few,TRBV5-1,TRBD1,TGCGCCAGCAGCACCGGACAGGGCGGGGAGACCCAGTACTTC,CASSTGQGGETQYF
TRBJ1-5,.,TRBV18,.,TGTGCCAGCTCCCCCGCAGGGGGCAATCAGCCCCAGCATTTT,CASSPAGGNQPQHF
TRBJ2-7,once,TRBV5-1,.,TGCGCCAGCAGCTTGGAGTGGCAGGGACACGACGAGCAGTACTTC,CASSLEWQGHDEQYF
TRBJ2-3,.,TRBV19,.,TGTGCCAGTAGTACCCGACCGATGACTAGCACAGATACGCAGTATTTT,CASSTRPMTSTDTQYF
TRBJ2-7,.,TRBV5-1,.,TGCGCCAGCAGCTTCAATGACTACGAGCAGTACTTC,CASSFNDYEQYF
TRBJ2-3,once,TRBV7-9,.,TGTGCCAGCAGAACGGATACGCAGTATTTT,CASRTDTQYF
TRBJ2-7,.,TRBV14,.,TGTGCCAGCAGCCAAGATGCGTACGAGCAGTACTTC,CASSQDAYEQYF
TRBJ2-5,.,TRBV6-1,.,TGTGCCAGCAGTTATGAGGTGGAGACCCAGTACTTC,CASSYEVETQYF
TRBJ2-1,few,TRBV7-9,.,TGTGCCAGCAGCTTACAGGGGACCTACAATGAGCAGTTCTTC,CASSLQGTYNEQFF
TRBJ2-6,.,TRBV11-2,TRBD1,TGTGCCAGCAGCCAGGGACAGCGCTCTGGGGCCAACGTCCTGACTTTC,CASSQGQRSGANVLTF
TRBJ1-2,.,TRBV27,.,TGTGCCAGCAGCTTATCAGGGATCCGTGAAGGCTACACCTTC,CASSLSGIREGYTF
TRBJ1-5,.,TRBV19,TRBD1,TGTGCCAGTAGCGACAGGGTGTGGGATCAGCCCCAGCATTTT,CASSDRVWDQPQHF
TRBJ1-1,.,TRBV25-1,.,TGTGCCAGCAGTGAACCGGGGACTGAAGCTTTCTTT,CASSEPGTEAFF
TRBJ1-2,.,TRBV9,TRBD1,TGTGCCAGCAGACAGACAGGGGGCGCGGGAGGCTACACCTTC,CASRQTGGAGGYTF
TRBJ2-2,.,TRBV6-2/TRBV6-3,.,TGTGCCAGCAGTTACTCCAGGGCCTTGGGGCTGTTTTTT,CASSYSRALGLFF
TRBJ2-1,once,TRBV7-3,.,TGTGCCAGCAGCCTGGGAGCTAACGTCGGGGAGCAGTTCTTC,CASSLGANVGEQFF
TRBJ2-2,.,TRBV7-3,.,TGTGCCAGCAGCTTACGGCAGGGAGAAACCGGGGAGCTGTTTTTT,CASSLRQGETGELFF
TRBJ2-2,.,TRBV29-1,TRBD2,TGCAGCGTACAGACTAGCGGACACACCGGGGAGCTGTTTTTT,CSVQTSGHTGELFF
TRBJ2-3,.,TRBV7-2,TRBD2,TGTGCCAGCAGCCCGAACGGGAGGCACTCAGATACGCAGTATTTT,CASSPNGRHSDTQYF
TRBJ2-4,.,TRBV28,TRBD2,TGTGCCAGCAGTTTAGTGACTAGCCGGGGGTGGGGCCAAAACATTCAGTACTTC,CASSLVTSRGWGQNIQYF
TRBJ1-1,.,TRBV5-1,.,TGCGCCAGCCGCATAGGCTGGATGAACACTGAAGCTTTCTTT,CASRIGWMNTEAFF
TRBJ2-1,.,TRBV19,TRBD2,TGTGCCAGTAGTATTCGGGGGGGCCGCTACAATGAGCAGTTCTTC,CASSIRGGRYNEQFF
TRBJ2-3,.,TRBV5-6,TRBD1,TGTGCCAGCAGCTTAGAATTTTACAGGGGGACAGGGCGCACAGATACGCAGTATTTT,CASSLEFYRGTGRTDTQYF
TRBJ1-3,.,TRBV27,TRBD1,TGTGCCAGCAGTTTAGACGGACAGGGGACTGGAAACACCATATATTTT,CASSLDGQGTGNTIYF
TRBJ1-5,.,TRBV30,.,TGTGCCTGGGGGGTGGGTGGGGCTGGCAATCAGCCCCAGCATTTT,CAWGVGGAGNQPQHF
TRBJ2-3,.,TRBV27,.,TGTGCCAGCAGTACCCGGGTAGATACGCAGTATTTT,CASSTRVDTQYF
TRBJ1-1,.,TRBV6-5,TRBD1,TGTGCCAGCAGGTCAGGGGGTCAAAACACTGAAGCTTTCTTT,CASRSGGQNTEAFF
TRBJ1-3,.,TRBV5-1,.,TGCGCCAGCAGCTTGAGAGGTGACTCTGGAAACACCATATATTTT,CASSLRGDSGNTIYF